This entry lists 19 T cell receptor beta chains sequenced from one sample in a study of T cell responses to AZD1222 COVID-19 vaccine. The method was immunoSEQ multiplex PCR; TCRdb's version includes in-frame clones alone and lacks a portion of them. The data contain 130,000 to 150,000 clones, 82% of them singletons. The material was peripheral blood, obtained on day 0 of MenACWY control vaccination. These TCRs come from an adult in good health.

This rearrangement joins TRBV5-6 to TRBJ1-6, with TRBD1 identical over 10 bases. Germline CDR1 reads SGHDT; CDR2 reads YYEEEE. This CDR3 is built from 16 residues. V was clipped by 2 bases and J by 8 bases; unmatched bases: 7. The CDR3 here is CASSFSDRGKYSPLHF. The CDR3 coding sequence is TGTGCCAGCAGCTTTTCGGACAGGGGGAAGTATTCACCCCTCCACTTT. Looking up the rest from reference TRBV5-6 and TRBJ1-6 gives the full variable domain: DAGVTQSPTHLIKTRGQQVTLRCSPKSGHDTVSWYQQALGQGPQFIFQYYEEEERQRGNFPDRFSGHQFPNYSSELNVNALLLGDSALYLCASSFSDRGKYSPLHFGNGTRLTVT.

The CDR3 sequence is CASSQARTGRMVTEAFF. As DNA, the CDR3 is TGTGCCAGCAGCCAAGCTAGGACAGGAAGGATGGTCACTGAAGCTTTCTTT. The rearrangement links TRBV3-1 (or the pseudogene TRBV3-2) to TRBJ1-1; 7 bases are shared with TRBD1. The CDR3 is 17 amino acids. Trimming removed 1 base from V and 4 bases from J; junction bases left unmatched: 12. Germline CDR1 reads LGHDT; CDR2 reads YNNKEL (reference sequence).

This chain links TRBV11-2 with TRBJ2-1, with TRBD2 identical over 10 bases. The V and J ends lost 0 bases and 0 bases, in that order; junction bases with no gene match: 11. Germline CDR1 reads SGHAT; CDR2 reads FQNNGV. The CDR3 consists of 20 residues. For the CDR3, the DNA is TGTGCCAGCAGCTTAGATCGGTATAGCGGGGGGCCCAGCTCCTACAATGAGCAGTTCTTC. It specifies CASSLDRYSGGPSSYNEQFF.

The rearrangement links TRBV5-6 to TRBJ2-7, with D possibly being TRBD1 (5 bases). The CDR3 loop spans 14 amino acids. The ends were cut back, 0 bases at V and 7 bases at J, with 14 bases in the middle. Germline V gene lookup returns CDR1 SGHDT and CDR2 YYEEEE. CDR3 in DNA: TGTGCCAGCAGCTTGGGGGCAGGGTATGGGGAGCAGTACGTC. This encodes CASSLGAGYGEQYV.

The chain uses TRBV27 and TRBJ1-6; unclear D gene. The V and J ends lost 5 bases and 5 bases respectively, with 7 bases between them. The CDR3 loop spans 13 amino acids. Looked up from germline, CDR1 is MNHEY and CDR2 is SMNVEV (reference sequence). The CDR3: CASSPKNNSPLHF. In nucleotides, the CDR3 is TGTGCCAGCAGTCCTAAAAATAATTCACCCCTCCACTTT.

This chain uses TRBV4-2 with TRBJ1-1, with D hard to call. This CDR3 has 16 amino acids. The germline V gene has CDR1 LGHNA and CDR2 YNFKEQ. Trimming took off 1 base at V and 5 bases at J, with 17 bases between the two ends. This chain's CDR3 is CASSQGTRHLGTEAFF. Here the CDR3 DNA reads TGTGCCAGCAGCCAAGGAACCAGGCACCTGGGGACTGAAGCTTTCTTT.

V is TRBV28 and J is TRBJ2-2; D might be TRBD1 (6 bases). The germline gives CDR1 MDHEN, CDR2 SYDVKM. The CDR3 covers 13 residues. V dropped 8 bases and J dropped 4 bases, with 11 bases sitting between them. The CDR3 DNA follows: TGTGCCAGCGGGACACGCCGCACCGGGGAGCTGTTTTTT. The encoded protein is CASGTRRTGELFF.

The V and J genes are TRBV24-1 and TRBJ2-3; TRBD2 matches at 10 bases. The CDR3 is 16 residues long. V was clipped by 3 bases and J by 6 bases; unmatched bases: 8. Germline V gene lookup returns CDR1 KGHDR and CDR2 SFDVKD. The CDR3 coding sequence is TGTGCCACCAGTGATCGAGCGGGGGGGGCCCGGGATACGCAGTATTTT. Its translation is CATSDRAGGARDTQYF.

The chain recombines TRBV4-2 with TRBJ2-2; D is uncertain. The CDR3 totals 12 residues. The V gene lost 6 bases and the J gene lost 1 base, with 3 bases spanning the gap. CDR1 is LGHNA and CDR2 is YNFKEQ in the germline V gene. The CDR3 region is CASRRNTGELFF. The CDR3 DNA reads TGTGCCAGCAGACGGAACACCGGGGAGCTGTTTTTT.

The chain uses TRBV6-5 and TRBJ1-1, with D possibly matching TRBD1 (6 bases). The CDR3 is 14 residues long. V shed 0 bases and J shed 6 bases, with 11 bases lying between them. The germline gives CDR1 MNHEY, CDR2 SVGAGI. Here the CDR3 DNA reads TGTGCCAGCAGTTACTCGAGGTGGGGGCCTGAAGCTTTCTTT. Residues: CASSYSRWGPEAFF.

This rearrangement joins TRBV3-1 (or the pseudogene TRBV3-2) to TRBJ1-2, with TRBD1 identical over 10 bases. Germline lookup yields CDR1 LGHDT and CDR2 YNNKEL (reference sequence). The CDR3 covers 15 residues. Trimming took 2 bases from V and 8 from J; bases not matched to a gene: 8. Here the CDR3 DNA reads TGTGCCAGCAGCCAACTTTCCGGGACAGGGGACGGCTACACCTTC. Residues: CASSQLSGTGDGYTF.

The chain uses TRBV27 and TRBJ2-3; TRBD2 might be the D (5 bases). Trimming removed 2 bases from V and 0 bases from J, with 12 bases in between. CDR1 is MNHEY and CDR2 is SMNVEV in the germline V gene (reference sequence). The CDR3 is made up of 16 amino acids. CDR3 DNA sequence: TGTGCCAGCAGTTTAGGACCCGGGATCAGCACAGATACGCAGTATTTT. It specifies CASSLGPGISTDTQYF.

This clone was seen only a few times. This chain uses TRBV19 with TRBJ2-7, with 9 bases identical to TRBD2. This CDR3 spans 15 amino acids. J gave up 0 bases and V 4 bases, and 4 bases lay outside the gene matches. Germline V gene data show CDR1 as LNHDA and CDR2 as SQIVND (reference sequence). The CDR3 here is CASSNSGGGSYEQYF. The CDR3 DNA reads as TGTGCCAGTAGTAATAGCGGGGGTGGCTCCTACGAGCAGTACTTC.

The CDR3, as DNA: TGTGCCAGTAGTCCCCGGGGGGGGTCCACAGATACGCAGTATTTT. Its translation: CASSPRGGSTDTQYF. This chain joins TRBV19 and TRBJ2-3, with 8 bases that match TRBD2. Germline trimming cut 5 bases from V and 2 bases from J; bases unmatched to any gene: 6. The CDR3 contains 15 residues. Germline CDR1 and CDR2: LNHDA and SQIVND (reference sequence).

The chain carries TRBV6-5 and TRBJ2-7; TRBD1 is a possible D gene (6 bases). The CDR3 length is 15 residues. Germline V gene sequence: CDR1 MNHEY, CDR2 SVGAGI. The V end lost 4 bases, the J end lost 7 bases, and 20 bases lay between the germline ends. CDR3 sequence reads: CASSSSGQPSDEQYV. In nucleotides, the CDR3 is TGTGCCAGCAGTTCCTCGGGACAACCCTCGGATGAGCAGTACGTC.

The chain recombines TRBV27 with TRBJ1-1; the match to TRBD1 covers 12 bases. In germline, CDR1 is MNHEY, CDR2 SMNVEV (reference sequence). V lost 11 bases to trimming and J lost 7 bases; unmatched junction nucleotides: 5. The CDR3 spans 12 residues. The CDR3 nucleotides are TGTGCCGTGGGACAGGGGGCTCTTGAAGCTTTCTTT. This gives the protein CAVGQGALEAFF.

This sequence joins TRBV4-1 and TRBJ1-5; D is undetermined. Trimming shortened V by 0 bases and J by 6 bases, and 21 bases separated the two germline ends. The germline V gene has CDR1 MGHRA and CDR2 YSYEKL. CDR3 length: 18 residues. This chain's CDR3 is CASSQDPRPGRKFQPQHF. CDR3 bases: TGCGCCAGCAGCCAAGATCCGAGACCGGGTCGGAAGTTTCAGCCCCAGCATTTT.

The CDR3 region is CASSQEPPGSNYGYTF. In nucleotides, the CDR3 is TGCGCCAGCAGCCAAGAACCGCCAGGGAGCAACTATGGCTACACCTTC. The chain carries TRBV4-1 and TRBJ1-2, with TRBD1 as a possible D gene (5 bases). This CDR3 has 16 amino acids. Germline CDR1 is MGHRA and CDR2 is YSYEKL. Trimming pared 0 bases from V and 2 bases from J, leaving 13 bases between.

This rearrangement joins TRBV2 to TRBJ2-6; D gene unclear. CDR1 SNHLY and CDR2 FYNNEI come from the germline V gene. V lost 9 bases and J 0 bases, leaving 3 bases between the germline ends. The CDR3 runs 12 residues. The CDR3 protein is CASGSGANVLTF. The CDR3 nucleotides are TGTGCCAGTGGCTCTGGGGCCAACGTCCTGACTTTC.